The entry that follows covers one T cell receptor beta chain sequence. One end of the junction does not line up with germline, which may come from a read error. The data were obtained in a study of blood T cells in healthy people across ages. The second PCR ran about 6 to 12 cycles with a sample-barcoded 5' primer and J-beta primers. TCRdb used MiXCR to reprocess the 5' RACE reads, holding one entry per CDR3 protein. This table holds about 510,000 distinct CDR3 sequences, about a quarter found once. The data were also submitted as part of a second study, on T cells of mothers and their children. That study adds: No T cell clones of persistent microchimeric origin were detected.

The receptor was isolated from a boy between 2 and 10 years old in good health. Sample: blood.

The CDR3 sequence: CAGSQDFSAGAVETQYF. CDR3 in DNA: TGTGCCGGCAGCCAAGATTTCTCAGCGGGGGCAGTGGAGACCCAGTACTTC. The V call is TRBV14, the J call TRBJ2-5; 8 bases fit TRBD2. CDR1 is SGHDN, CDR2 FVKESK, per germline. There are 17 residues in the CDR3.